This record looks at one TCR beta chain sequence and its context. No antigen is known for it. The sample holds no much larger clone one base away, and base qualities are not on file. The sample comes from a study of T cells in Graves' hyperthyroidism and ophthalmopathy (dated by TCRdb to the late 2010s). The study in broad terms: TCR V-J signatures able to tell the groups apart were searched for in a discovery cohort of 100 patients, of whom roughly 42 had Graves' ophthalmopathy and roughly 59 had stable Graves' hyperthyroidism. TCR Vbeta CDR3 sequencing of approximately 140 peripheral blood samples (around 45 ophthalmopathy, 75 to 80 hyperthyroidism and approximately 17 progressor patients) is reported in the paper. An independent validation cohort of 18 to 20 hyperthyroidism patients and more than 15 patients who later progressed to ophthalmopathy tested prospective prediction of ophthalmopathy. Thyroid tissue and blood T-cell repertoires from over 5 Graves' hyperthyroidism patients were also compared in the study. After sampling, hyperthyroidism patients received methimazole starting at 30 mg daily, and ophthalmopathy patients received high-dose intravenous methylprednisolone. The 80 to 100 discovery patients were randomly divided into training and test sets at a 7:3 ratio.

Stable Graves' hyperthyroidism was defined as the absence of progression to ophthalmopathy over 18 months of follow-up. The hyperthyroidism patients were between 18 and 65 years old and newly diagnosed, with a disease duration of less than 2 months. The study excluded patients with uncontrolled infections, other autoimmune diseases, pregnancy or lactation. Clinical symptoms, serum thyroxine and TRAb, thyroid ultrasound, and orbital computed tomography formed the basis for the diagnoses. Total RNA was extracted using Trizol reagent, and RNA quality was assessed on an Agilent 2100 Bioanalyzer. The CDR3 runs 13 amino acids, cysteine and phenylalanine included. Of the read, only the CDR3 DNA is kept; its 39 bases are in frame from base 1. V was cut back by 7 bases and J by 7 bases, leaving a gap of 20 bases between them. As encoded in the germline V gene, CDR1 is SQVTM while CDR2 is ANQGSEA. The TCR beta CDR3 regions were amplified from RNA transcripts. The TCR CDR3 was subjected to a first round of RT-PCR using the HTBI primer set and the Qiagen OneStep RT-PCR kit. The libraries were constructed in a second round of multiplex PCR and then size-selected and purified. The libraries were sequenced on an Illumina HiSeq2000 using paired-end 100 bp reads. In the paper's pipeline: SOAPnuke was used to process the raw data, with reads discarded if the reads contained adapters or uncalled bases, had a mean Phred below 15, or lacked an exact constant-primer or identifier match. COPE v1.2.5 was used to merge the high-quality paired reads, and each unique nucleotide sequence was defined as a clonotype. MiTCR v1.1 was used to align clonotypes to the IMGT TRBV, TRBD and TRBJ reference segments. Only V-J combinations with frequency above 0.0001, covering roughly 99% of repertoires, were analysed. The TCS score was defined as the ratio of F50 (clonal expansion) to E x V (chaos), calculated using BLOSUM62-based TCRdist between CDR3 peptides within each V-J. Welch's t-statistics and random forest reduced roughly 500 V-J features to about 12, which were used in a naive Bayes classifier (R e1071). Thyroid-blood repertoire similarity was quantified with the Morisita-Horn index. The public reads were run again by TCRdb, first through fastp at Q25 and then through MiXCR, and only productive beta chains were kept. Every CDR3 protein is listed once, alongside the most common genes and DNA of its rows. TCRdb's processing, not the authors' own work, is the source of the V and J calls. The sample yields 89,000 or so distinct CDR3 sequences; approximately 40% were counted once. The ten largest clonotypes hold more than 8.5% of the sample.

Summary of the overall study and its limitations: In validation, progression to ophthalmopathy was predicted by the model with more than 65% sensitivity and 72.22% specificity, a median of roughly 6.4 months before onset. No statistical method was used to set the sample size in advance, and investigators knew the group allocation. In cross-validation, a model built on a 13 V-J signature told ophthalmopathy apart from stable hyperthyroidism with approximately 90% sensitivity and 81% to 82% specificity, and in testing the same model reached 80%/75%. Most expanded thyroid clonotypes (frequency above 0.001) were also detected in blood, a finding suggesting that blood repertoires may reflect thyroid immune responses.

The clonotype comes from a woman aged 25 to 39 with Graves' hyperthyroidism. The sequencing input was peripheral blood or thyroid tissue (not recorded which). Recombination linked TRBV29-1 to TRBJ2-7; TRBD2 is perhaps the D gene, given 5 matching bases. Read as DNA, the sequence is TGCAGCGGGGTCAAATGGGAGTCGGGAGAGCAGTACTTC. Its coded protein is CSGVKWESGEQYF.